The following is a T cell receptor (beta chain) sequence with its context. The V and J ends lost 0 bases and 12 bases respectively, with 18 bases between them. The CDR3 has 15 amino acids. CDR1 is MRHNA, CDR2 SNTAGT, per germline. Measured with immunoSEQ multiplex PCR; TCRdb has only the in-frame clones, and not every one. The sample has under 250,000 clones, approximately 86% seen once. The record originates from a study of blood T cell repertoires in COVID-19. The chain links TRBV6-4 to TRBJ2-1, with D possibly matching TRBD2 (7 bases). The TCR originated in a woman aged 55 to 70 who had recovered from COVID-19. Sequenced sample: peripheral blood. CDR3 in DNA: TGTGCCAGCAGTGACTCGTTTGGGGGGGCGATGGGGCAGTTCTTC. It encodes CASSDSFGGAMGQFF.